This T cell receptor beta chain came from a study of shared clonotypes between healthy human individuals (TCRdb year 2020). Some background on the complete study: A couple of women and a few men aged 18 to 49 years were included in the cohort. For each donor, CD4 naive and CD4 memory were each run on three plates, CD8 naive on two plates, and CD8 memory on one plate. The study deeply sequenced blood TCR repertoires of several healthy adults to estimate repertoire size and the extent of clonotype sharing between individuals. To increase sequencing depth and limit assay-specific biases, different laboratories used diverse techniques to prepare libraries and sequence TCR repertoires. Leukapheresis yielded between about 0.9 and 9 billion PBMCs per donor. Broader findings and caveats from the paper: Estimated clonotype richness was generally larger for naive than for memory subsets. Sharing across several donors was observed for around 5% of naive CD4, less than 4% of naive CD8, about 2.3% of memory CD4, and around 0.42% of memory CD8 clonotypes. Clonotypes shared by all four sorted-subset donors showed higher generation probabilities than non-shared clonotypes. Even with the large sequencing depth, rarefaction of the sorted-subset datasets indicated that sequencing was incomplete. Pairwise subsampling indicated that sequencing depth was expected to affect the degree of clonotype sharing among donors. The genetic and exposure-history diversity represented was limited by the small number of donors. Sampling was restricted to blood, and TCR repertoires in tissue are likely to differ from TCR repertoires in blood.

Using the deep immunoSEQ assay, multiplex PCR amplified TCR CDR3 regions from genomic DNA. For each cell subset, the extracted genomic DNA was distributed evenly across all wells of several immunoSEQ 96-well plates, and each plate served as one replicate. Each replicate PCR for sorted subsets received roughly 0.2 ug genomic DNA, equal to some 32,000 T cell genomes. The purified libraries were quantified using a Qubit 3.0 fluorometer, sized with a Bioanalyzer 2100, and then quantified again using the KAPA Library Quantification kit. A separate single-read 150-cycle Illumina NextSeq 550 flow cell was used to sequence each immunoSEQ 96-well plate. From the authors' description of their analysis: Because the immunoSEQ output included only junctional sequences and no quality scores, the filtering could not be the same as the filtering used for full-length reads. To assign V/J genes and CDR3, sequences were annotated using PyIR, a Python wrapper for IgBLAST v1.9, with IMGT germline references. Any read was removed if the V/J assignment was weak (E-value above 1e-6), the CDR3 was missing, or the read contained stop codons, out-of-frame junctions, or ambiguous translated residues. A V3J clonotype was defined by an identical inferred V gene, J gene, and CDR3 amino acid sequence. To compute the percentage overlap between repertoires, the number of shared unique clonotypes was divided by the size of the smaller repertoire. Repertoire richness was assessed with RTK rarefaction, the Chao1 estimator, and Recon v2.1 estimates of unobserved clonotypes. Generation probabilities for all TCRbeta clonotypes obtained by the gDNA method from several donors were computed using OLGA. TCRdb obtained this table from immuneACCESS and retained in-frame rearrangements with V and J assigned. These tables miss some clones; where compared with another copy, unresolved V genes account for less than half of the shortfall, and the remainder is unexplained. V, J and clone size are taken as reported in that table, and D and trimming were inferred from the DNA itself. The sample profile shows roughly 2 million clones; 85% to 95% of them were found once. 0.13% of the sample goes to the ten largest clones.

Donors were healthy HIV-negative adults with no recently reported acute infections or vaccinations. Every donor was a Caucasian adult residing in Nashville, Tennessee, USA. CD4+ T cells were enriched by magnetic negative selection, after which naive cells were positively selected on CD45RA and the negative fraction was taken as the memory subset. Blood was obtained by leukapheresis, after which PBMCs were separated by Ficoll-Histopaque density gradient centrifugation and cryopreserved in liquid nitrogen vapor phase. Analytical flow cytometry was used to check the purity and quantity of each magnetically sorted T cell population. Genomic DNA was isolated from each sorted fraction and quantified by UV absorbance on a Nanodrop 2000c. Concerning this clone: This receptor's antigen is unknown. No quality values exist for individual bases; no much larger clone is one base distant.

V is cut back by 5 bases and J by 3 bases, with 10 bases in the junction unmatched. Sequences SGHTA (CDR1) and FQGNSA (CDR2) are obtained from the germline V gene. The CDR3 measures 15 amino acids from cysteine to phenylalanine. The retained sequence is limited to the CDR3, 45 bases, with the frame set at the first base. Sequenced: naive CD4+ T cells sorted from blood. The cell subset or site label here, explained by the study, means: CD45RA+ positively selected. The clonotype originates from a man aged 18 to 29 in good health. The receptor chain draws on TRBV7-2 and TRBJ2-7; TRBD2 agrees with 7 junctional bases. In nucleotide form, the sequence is TGTGCCAGCAGCCCCGGGACTACCGGGGGCTACGAGCAGTACTTC. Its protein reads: CASSPGTTGGYEQYF.